Listed below are T cell receptor beta chains from one sample, sequenced in a study of T cells in Graves' hyperthyroidism and ophthalmopathy. Each CDR3 protein gets one entry after TCRdb re-called the multiplex PCR reads with MiXCR. The sample records approximately 360,000 distinct CDR3 sequences, 20% to 25% being singletons. Sequencing was performed on blood. Source of these receptors: a man aged 45-60 years with Graves' hyperthyroidism. CDR3s include the opening cysteine and the closing phenylalanine or tryptophan. Each record gives: J gene, V gene, D gene, clone size, CDR3 protein, CDR3 DNA. D genes are given only for firm matches. Clone size is shown for a subset of rows, as once, few, many or a class of expanded clone.

TRBJ2-1,TRBV11-1,NA,few,CASSSFTPNEQFF,TGTGCCAGCAGCTCATTCACCCCCAATGAGCAGTTCTTC
TRBJ2-7,TRBV15,TRBD1,NA,CATSRPETGGRYEQYF,TGTGCCACCAGCAGACCCGAGACAGGGGGCAGATACGAGCAGTACTTC
TRBJ2-3,TRBV3-1,TRBD2,NA,CASSQVRTSEKYGTQYF,TGTGCCAGCAGCCAAGTCCGGACTAGCGAGAAATATGGTACGCAGTATTTT
TRBJ2-7,TRBV5-1,NA,few,CASSLGLPRTYEQYF,TGCGCCAGCAGCTTGGGCCTCCCGAGAACTTACGAGCAGTACTTC
TRBJ2-5,TRBV19,NA,NA,CASSRRWDALTQYF,TGTGCCAGTAGTCGGCGGTGGGACGCCCTGACCCAGTACTTC
TRBJ1-1,TRBV12-3/TRBV12-4,NA,many,CASSSGDGDTEAFF,TGTGCCAGCAGTTCAGGAGACGGGGACACTGAAGCTTTCTTT
TRBJ2-1,TRBV12-3/TRBV12-4,TRBD2,few,CASGPRTSGKSEQFF,TGTGCCAGCGGGCCTCGGACTAGCGGGAAAAGTGAGCAGTTCTTC
TRBJ2-5,TRBV6-2/TRBV6-3,NA,NA,CASSYQTRPETQYF,TGTGCCAGCAGTTACCAGACACGTCCAGAGACCCAGTACTTC
TRBJ2-2,TRBV7-3,TRBD2,NA,CASTLTVQPAGGLFF,TGTGCCAGCACCTTAACGGTACAGCCGGCGGGGGGGCTGTTTTTT
TRBJ1-1,TRBV5-1,NA,NA,CASSLASGAMNTEAFF,TGCGCCAGCAGCTTGGCTTCCGGGGCAATGAACACTGAAGCTTTCTTT
TRBJ2-7,TRBV18,NA,many,CASSPRDSHYEQYF,TGTGCCAGCTCACCGCGGGACAGCCACTACGAGCAGTACTTC
TRBJ2-1,TRBV12-3/TRBV12-4,TRBD2,NA,CASSSSPHLAGVVNEQFF,TGTGCCAGCAGTTCTAGCCCCCATCTAGCGGGAGTAGTGAATGAGCAGTTCTTC
TRBJ2-2,TRBV28,NA,few,CASHLGQRTNTGELFF,TGTGCCAGTCACCTCGGGCAGCGTACGAACACCGGGGAGCTGTTTTTT
TRBJ2-3,TRBV10-3,NA,NA,CAISIGGFGTDTQYF,TGTGCCATCAGTATCGGTGGGTTCGGCACAGATACGCAGTATTTT
TRBJ2-4,TRBV2,TRBD1,NA,CASMGQGLAKNIQYF,TGTGCCAGCATGGGACAGGGCCTAGCCAAAAACATTCAGTACTTC
TRBJ2-1,TRBV2,TRBD1,few,CASSPRQGAYNEQFF,TGTGCCAGCAGCCCCAGGCAGGGGGCCTACAATGAGCAGTTCTTC
TRBJ1-2,TRBV20-1,NA,NA,CSATSGAHSNYGYTF,TGCAGTGCTACCTCAGGGGCGCATTCCAACTATGGCTACACCTTC
TRBJ2-1,TRBV10-3,TRBD2,few,CAALGLAGGPGSYNEQFF,TGTGCCGCCCTGGGACTAGCGGGAGGGCCTGGCTCCTACAATGAGCAGTTCTTC
TRBJ1-1,TRBV20-1,NA,NA,CSARGDGKAFF,TGCAGTGCTAGAGGGGACGGGAAAGCTTTCTTT
TRBJ2-3,TRBV19,NA,NA,CASSAFRDSIITDTQYF,TGTGCCAGTAGTGCGTTCCGGGACTCGATAATCACAGATACGCAGTATTTT
TRBJ2-3,TRBV3-1,NA,NA,CASSQGTLFTDTQYF,TGTGCCAGCAGCCAGGGAACTCTTTTCACAGATACGCAGTATTTT
TRBJ2-7,TRBV9,TRBD2,NA,CASSVDPSGYYEQYF,TGTGCCAGCAGCGTAGACCCTAGCGGATACTACGAGCAGTACTTC
TRBJ1-1,TRBV6-1,NA,many,CASRRGFFTEAFF,TGTGCCAGCAGGAGGGGCTTTTTCACTGAAGCTTTCTTT
TRBJ2-1,TRBV29-1,NA,once,CSVGGGFSFNEQFF,TGCAGCGTTGGGGGCGGATTCTCCTTCAATGAGCAGTTCTTC